This T cell receptor (beta chain) was profiled in a study of shared clonotypes between healthy human individuals. Sequencing was at deep level. Sequenced by immunoSEQ multiplex PCR; TCRdb stores in-frame clones only, minus some. The top ten clones hold roughly 0.56% of a sample with more than 1 million clones, 70% to 80% of them seen once. V lost 5 bases and J 9 bases, leaving 11 bases between the germline ends. The CDR3 is 12 amino acids. Germline V lookup: CDR1 SGHVS, CDR2 FNYEAQ. The specimen was memory CD4+ T cells from PBMCs. Subset here: CD45RA-negative fraction. The sequence derives from a man aged 18-30 years in good health. Some clones in this sample may be carry-over from other donors' samples. The chain employs TRBV7-6 and TRBJ2-1; D is unresolved. DNA for the CDR3: TGTGCCAGCAGCCACCCGGGCGGTGAGCAGTTCTTC. Translated, it gives CASSHPGGEQFF.